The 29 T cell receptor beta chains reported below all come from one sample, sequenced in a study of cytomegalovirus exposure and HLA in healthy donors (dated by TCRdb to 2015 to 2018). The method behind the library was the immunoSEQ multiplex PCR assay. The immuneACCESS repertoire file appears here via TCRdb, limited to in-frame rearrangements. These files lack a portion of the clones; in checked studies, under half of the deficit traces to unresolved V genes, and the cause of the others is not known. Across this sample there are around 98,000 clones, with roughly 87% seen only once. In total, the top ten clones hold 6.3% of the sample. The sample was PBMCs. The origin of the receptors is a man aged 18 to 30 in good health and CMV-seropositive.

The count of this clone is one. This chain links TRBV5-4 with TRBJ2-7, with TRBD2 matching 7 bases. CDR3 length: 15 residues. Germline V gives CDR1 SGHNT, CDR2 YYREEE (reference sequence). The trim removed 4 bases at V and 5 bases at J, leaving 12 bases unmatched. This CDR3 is CASSPGRGGLHEQYF. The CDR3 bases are TGTGCCAGCAGCCCCGGCCGCGGGGGACTCCACGAGCAGTACTTC.

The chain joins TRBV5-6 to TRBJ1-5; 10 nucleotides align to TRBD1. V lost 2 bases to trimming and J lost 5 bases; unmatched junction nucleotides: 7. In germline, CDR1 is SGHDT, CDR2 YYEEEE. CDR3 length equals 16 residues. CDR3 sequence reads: CASSFGTGDFDQPQHF. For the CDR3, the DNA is TGTGCCAGCAGCTTTGGGACAGGGGATTTCGATCAGCCCCAGCATTTT.

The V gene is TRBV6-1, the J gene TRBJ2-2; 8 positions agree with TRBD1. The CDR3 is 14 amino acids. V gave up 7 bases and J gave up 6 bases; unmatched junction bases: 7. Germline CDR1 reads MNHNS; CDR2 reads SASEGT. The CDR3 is CASNPTGEAGELFF. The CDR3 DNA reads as TGTGCCAGCAACCCGACAGGGGAAGCCGGGGAGCTGTTTTTT.

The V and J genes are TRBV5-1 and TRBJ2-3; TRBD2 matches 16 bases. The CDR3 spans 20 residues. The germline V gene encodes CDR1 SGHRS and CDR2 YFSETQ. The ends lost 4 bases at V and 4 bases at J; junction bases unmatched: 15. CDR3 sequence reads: CASSPGLAGGPEFSSDTQYF. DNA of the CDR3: TGCGCCAGCAGCCCGGGACTAGCGGGGGGGCCTGAGTTTTCGTCAGATACGCAGTATTTT.

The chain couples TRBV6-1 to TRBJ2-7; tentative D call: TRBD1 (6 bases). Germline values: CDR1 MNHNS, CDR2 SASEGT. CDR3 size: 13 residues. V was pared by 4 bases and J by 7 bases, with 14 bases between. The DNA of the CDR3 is TGTGCCAGCAGTGGACAGGACTCGGGGGAGCAGTACTTC. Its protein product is CASSGQDSGEQYF.

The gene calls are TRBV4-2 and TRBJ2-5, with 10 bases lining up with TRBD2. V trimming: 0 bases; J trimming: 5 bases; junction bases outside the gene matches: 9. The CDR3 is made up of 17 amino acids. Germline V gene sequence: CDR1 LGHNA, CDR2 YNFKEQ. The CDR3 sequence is CASSQDRGSGGMETQYF. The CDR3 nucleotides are TGTGCCAGCAGCCAAGATAGGGGTAGCGGGGGGATGGAGACCCAGTACTTC.

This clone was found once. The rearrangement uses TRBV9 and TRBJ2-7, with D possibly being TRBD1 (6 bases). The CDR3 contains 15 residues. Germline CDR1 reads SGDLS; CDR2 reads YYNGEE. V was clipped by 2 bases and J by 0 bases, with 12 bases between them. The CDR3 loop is CASSVGTGISYEQYF. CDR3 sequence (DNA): TGTGCCAGCAGCGTCGGTACAGGGATCTCCTACGAGCAGTACTTC.

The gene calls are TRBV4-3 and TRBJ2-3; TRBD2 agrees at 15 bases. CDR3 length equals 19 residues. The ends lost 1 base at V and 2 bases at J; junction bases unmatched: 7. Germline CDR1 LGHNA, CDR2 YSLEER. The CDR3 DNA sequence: TGCGCCAGCAGCCAAGCCACCGGGACTAGCGGGGGGTACACAGATACGCAGTATTTT. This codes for CASSQATGTSGGYTDTQYF.

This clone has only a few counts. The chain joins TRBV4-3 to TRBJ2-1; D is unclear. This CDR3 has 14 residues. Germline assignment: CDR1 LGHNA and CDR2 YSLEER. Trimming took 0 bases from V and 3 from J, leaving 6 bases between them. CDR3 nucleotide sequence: TGCGCCAGCAGCCAAGATGTCAGCTACAATGAGCAGTTCTTC. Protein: CASSQDVSYNEQFF.

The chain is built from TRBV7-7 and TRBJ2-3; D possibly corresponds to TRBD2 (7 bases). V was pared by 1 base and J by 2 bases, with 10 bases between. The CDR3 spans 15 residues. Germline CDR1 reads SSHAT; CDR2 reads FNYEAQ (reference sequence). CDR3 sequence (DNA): TGTGCCAGCAGCTTAGTCGGGGGGCTCACAGATACGCAGTATTTT. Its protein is CASSLVGGLTDTQYF.

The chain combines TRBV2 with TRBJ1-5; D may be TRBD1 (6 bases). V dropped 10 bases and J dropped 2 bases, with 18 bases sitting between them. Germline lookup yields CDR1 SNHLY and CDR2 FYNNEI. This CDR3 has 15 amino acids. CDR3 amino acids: CANGTPRDGNQPQHF. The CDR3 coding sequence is TGTGCCAACGGGACACCGAGGGATGGCAATCAGCCCCAGCATTTT.

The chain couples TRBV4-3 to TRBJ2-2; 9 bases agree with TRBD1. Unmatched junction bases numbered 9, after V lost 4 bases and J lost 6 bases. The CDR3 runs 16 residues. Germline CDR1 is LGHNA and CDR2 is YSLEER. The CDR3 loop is CASSLGQGFKAGELFF. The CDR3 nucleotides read TGCGCCAGCAGCCTAGGACAGGGGTTTAAGGCCGGGGAGCTGTTTTTT.

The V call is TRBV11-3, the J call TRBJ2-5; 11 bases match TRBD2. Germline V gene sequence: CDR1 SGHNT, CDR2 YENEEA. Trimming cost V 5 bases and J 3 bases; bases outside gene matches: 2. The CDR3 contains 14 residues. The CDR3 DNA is TGTGCCAGCAGCGTTAGCGGGAGGGAAGAGACCCAGTACTTC. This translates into CASSVSGREETQYF.

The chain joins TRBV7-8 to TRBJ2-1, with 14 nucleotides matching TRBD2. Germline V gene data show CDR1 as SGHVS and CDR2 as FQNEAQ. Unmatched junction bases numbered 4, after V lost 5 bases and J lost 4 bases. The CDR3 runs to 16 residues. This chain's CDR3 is CASSLTSGRGYNEQFF. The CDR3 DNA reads TGTGCCAGCAGCCTGACTAGCGGGAGGGGTTACAATGAGCAGTTCTTC.

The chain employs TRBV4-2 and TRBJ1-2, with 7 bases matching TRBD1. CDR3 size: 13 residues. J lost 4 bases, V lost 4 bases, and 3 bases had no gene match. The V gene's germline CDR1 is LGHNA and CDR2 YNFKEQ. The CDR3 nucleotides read TGTGCCAGCAGCCCCAGACAGGGCTATGGCTACACCTTC. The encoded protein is CASSPRQGYGYTF.

Written as DNA, the CDR3 is TGTGCCAGCAGCGCACTAGGGGAGACCCAGTACTTC. This sequence encodes CASSALGETQYF. This chain uses TRBV7-7 with TRBJ2-5, with a tentative D call TRBD2 (5 bases). V was cut by 5 bases and J by 5 bases, with 9 bases left in between. Germline V gene lookup returns CDR1 SSHAT and CDR2 FNYEAQ (reference sequence). The CDR3 spans 12 residues.

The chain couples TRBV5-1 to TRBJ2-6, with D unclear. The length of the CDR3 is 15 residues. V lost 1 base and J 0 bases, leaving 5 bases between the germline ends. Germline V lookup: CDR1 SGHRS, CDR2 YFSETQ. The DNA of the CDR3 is TGCGCCAGCAGCTTGCAGGACTCTGGGGCCAACGTCCTGACTTTC. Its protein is CASSLQDSGANVLTF.

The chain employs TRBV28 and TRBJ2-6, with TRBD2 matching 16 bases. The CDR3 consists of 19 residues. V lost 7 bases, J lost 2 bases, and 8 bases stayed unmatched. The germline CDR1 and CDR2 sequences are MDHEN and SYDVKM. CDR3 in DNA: TGTGCCAGCACAAGTCCGGGACTAGCGGGAGGGGCTGGGGCCAACGTCCTGACTTTC. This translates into CASTSPGLAGGAGANVLTF.

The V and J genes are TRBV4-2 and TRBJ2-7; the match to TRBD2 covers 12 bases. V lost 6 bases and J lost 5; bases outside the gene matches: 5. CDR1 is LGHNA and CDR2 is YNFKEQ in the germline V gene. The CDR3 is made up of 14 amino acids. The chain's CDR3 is CASRRLAGDDEQYF. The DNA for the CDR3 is TGTGCCAGCAGGCGACTAGCGGGAGACGACGAGCAGTACTTC.

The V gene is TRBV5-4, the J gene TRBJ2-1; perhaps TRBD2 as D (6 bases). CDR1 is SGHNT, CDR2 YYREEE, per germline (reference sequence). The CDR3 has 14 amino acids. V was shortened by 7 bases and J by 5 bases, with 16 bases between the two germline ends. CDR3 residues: CASGRDPSDNEQFF. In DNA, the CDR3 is TGTGCCAGCGGTCGGGACCCTAGCGACAATGAGCAGTTCTTC. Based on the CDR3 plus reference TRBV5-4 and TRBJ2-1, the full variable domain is ETGVTQSPTHLIKTRGQQVTLRCSSQSGHNTVSWYQQALGQGPQFIFQYYREEENGRGNFPPRFSGLQFPNYSSELNVNALELDDSALYLCASGRDPSDNEQFFGPGTRLTVL.

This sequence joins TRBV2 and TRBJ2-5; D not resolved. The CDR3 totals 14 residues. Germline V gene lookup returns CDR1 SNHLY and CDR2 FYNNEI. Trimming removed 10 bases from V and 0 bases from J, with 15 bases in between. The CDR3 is CATSWYGNQETQYF. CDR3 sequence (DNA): TGTGCCACCTCGTGGTATGGCAACCAAGAGACCCAGTACTTC. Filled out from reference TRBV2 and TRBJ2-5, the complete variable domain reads EPEVTQTPSHQVTQMGQEVILRCVPISNHLYFYWYRQILGQKVEFLVSFYNNEISEKSEIFDDQFSVERPDGSNFTLKIRSTKLEDSAMYFCATSWYGNQETQYFGPGTRLLVL.

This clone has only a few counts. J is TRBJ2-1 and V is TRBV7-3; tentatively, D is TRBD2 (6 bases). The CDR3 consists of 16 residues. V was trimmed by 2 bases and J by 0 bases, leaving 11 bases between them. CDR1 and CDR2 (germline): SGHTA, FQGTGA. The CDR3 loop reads CASSLGGSSSYNEQFF. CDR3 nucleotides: TGTGCCAGCAGCTTAGGAGGGAGTAGCTCCTACAATGAGCAGTTCTTC.

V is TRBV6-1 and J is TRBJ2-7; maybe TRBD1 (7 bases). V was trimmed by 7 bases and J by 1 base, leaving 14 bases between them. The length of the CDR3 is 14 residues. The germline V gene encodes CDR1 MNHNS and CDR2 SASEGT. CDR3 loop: CASTDRDSSYEQYF. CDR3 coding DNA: TGTGCCAGCACCGACAGGGACTCATCCTACGAGCAGTACTTC.

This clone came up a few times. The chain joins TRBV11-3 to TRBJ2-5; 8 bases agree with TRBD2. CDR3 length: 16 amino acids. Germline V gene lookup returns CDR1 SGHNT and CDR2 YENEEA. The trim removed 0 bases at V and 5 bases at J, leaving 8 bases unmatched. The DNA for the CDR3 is TGTGCCAGCAGCTTAGAAACGGAGCGGGAGATGGAGACCCAGTACTTC. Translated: CASSLETEREMETQYF.

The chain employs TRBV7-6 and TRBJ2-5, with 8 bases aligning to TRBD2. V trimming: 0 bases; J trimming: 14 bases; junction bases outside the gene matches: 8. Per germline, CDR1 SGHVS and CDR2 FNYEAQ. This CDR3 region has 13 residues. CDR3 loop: CASSLAAGGQYYF. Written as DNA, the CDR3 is TGTGCCAGCAGCTTAGCCGCGGGAGGCCAGTATTACTTC. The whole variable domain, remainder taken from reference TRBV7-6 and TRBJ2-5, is GAGVSQSPRYKVTKRGQDVALRCDPISGHVSLYWYRQALGQGPEFLTYFNYEAQQDKSGLPNDRFSAERPEGSISTLTIQRTEQRDSAMYRCASSLAAGGQYYFGPGTRLLVL.

CDR3 nucleotide sequence: TGTGCCAGCCACACCCGACGGGGGGACCCAGCCGATACGCAGTATTTT. Amino acids: CASHTRRGDPADTQYF. This chain uses TRBV11-2 with TRBJ2-3, with 7 bases identical to TRBD2. CDR3 size: 16 residues. CDR1 and CDR2 (germline): SGHAT, FQNNGV. The ends lost 8 bases at V and 6 bases at J; junction bases unmatched: 17.

CDR3 sequence: CASSERRQGWREDQPQHF. The CDR3 nucleotides read TGTGCCAGCAGTGAACGACGGCAGGGTTGGAGGGAGGATCAGCCCCAGCATTTT. The V gene is TRBV2, the J gene TRBJ1-5; TRBD1 is a possible D gene (5 bases). The germline CDR1 and CDR2 sequences are SNHLY and FYNNEI. With 2 bases removed from V and 5 bases from J, the gap between germline ends came to 22 bases. The CDR3 is made up of 18 amino acids.

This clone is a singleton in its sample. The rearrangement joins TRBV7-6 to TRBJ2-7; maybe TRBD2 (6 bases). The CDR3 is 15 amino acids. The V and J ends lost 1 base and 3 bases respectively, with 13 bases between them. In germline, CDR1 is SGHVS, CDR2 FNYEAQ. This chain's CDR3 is CASSLDSGRHYEQYF. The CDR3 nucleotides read TGTGCCAGCAGCTTAGATTCAGGGAGGCACTACGAGCAGTACTTC.

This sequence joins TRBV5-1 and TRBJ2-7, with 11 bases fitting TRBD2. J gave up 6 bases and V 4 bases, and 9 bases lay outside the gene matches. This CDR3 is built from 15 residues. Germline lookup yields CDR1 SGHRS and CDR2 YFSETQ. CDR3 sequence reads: CASSEGLAVLGEQYF. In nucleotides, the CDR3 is TGCGCCAGCAGCGAGGGACTAGCGGTGTTGGGCGAGCAGTACTTC.